The 9 T cell receptor beta chains reported below all come from one sample, sequenced in a study of cytomegalovirus exposure and HLA in healthy donors. It was with 60 Vbeta and 13 Jbeta primers that the PCR ran. Generated by immunoSEQ multiplex PCR, the TCRdb table keeps only in-frame clones and is missing some. The repertoire holds some 130,000 clones, with approximately 80% as singletons. Sequenced material: PBMCs. The receptors shown here come from a male donor in good health and CMV-seropositive.

J is TRBJ2-5 and V is TRBV6-6; D remains ambiguous. The CDR3 is 11 amino acids. The V gene lost 8 bases and the J gene lost 2 bases, with 6 bases spanning the gap. From germline, CDR1 is MNHNY and CDR2 SVGAGI (reference sequence). For the CDR3, the DNA is TGTGCCAGCTATCAGCAAGAGACCCAGTACTTC. Translation gives CASYQQETQYF.

The chain carries TRBV11-2 and TRBJ1-6; 9 bases are a match to TRBD1. Germline lookup yields CDR1 SGHAT and CDR2 FQNNGV. Trimming at V came to 5 bases and at J to 7 bases, leaving 15 bases not matched to a gene. The CDR3 has 18 amino acids. The CDR3 is CASSAPVTGGSINSPLHF. Written as DNA, the CDR3 is TGTGCCAGCAGCGCACCCGTCACAGGGGGCTCAATAAATTCACCCCTCCACTTT.

In its sample, this clone was seen a few times. The chain combines TRBV9 with TRBJ2-5, with 8 bases identical to TRBD1. Per germline, CDR1 SGDLS and CDR2 YYNGEE. This CDR3 comprises 15 residues. The V segment lost 3 bases and the J segment 4 bases; nucleotides outside the gene matches: 8. The CDR3 here is CASSASPGGAETQYF. In DNA form, the CDR3 reads TGTGCCAGCAGCGCGTCGCCAGGGGGCGCAGAGACCCAGTACTTC.

This rearrangement joins TRBV7-8 to TRBJ1-2; D remains unclear. Trimming took 2 bases from V and 2 from J, leaving 9 bases between them. Germline CDR1 SGHVS, CDR2 FQNEAQ. The CDR3 runs to 14 residues. The CDR3 loop is CASSLIGGNYGYTF. The CDR3 coding sequence is TGTGCCAGCAGCTTAATCGGCGGAAACTATGGCTACACCTTC.

V is TRBV13 and J is TRBJ2-3; possibly TRBD2 for D (6 bases). Deletions cut 8 bases from V and 6 bases from J, with 12 bases between. Germline assignment: CDR1 PRHDT and CDR2 FYEKMQ (reference sequence). The CDR3 totals 12 residues. As DNA, the CDR3 is TGTGCCAGCCAGGAGGGAATGGATACGCAGTATTTT. Amino acids: CASQEGMDTQYF. Full variable domain (missing parts from reference TRBV13 and TRBJ2-3): AAGVIQSPRHLIKEKRETATLKCYPIPRHDTVYWYQQGPGQDPQFLISFYEKMQSDKGSIPDRFSAQQFSDYHSELNMSSLELGDSALYFCASQEGMDTQYFGPGTRLTVL.

The chain couples TRBV5-4 to TRBJ2-3; 16 nucleotides match TRBD2. After removal of 5 bases from V and 8 bases from J, the junction contained 8 bases not matched to a gene. Germline-derived CDR1 and CDR2 are SGHNT and YYREEE (reference sequence). This CDR3 is built from 16 residues. CDR3 protein: CASRAGLAGGPSTQYF. DNA of the CDR3: TGTGCCAGCAGAGCGGGACTAGCGGGAGGGCCAAGTACGCAGTATTTT.

This clone has just a few counts. The V call is TRBV10-3, the J call TRBJ1-5; D might be TRBD1 (5 bases). The CDR3 is made up of 13 amino acids. V was pared by 2 bases and J by 8 bases, with 10 bases between. Germline values: CDR1 ENHRY, CDR2 SYGVKD. CDR3 in amino acids: CAISEVQDKPQHF. CDR3 sequence (DNA): TGTGCCATCAGTGAGGTACAGGATAAGCCCCAGCATTTT.

This chain connects TRBV27 to TRBJ2-7; weak D call: TRBD2 (6 bases). The V end lost 3 bases, the J end lost 6 bases, and 6 bases lay between the germline ends. The germline gives CDR1 MNHEY, CDR2 SMNVEV (reference sequence). The CDR3 totals 11 residues. The CDR3 DNA sequence: TGTGCCAGCAGTTTCGGGGGCGAGCAGTACTTC. Its protein product is CASSFGGEQYF.

This clone appeared a few times. The DNA for the CDR3 is TGTGCCAGCAGTTTAACGGGGGGACTAGCGGGAGAGACCCAGTACTTC. Its translation: CASSLTGGLAGETQYF. J is TRBJ2-5 and V is TRBV27; 12 nucleotides align to TRBD2. V was clipped by 2 bases and J by 4 bases; unmatched bases: 5. Germline values: CDR1 MNHEY, CDR2 SMNVEV (reference sequence). CDR3 length equals 16 residues.